A selection of T cell receptor beta chains follows, all from one sample in a study of T-cell reconstitution after alpha-beta-depleted transplantation in children. MiXCR was run by TCRdb on the PCR reads, yielding one entry per CDR3 protein. The table has 70,000 to 100,000 distinct CDR3 sequences, 9.5% to 15% seen once. Source: PBMCs from the stem cell graft donor, taken from the stem cell graft. These receptor sequences come from a human donor who donated a stem cell graft to a child with inherited bone marrow failure. CDR3s include the opening cysteine and the closing phenylalanine or tryptophan. A D gene is named only where the DNA matches it firmly. Clone size is shown for a subset of rows, as once, few, many or a class of expanded clone.

J: TRBJ2-7
V: TRBV4-1
size: many
D: TRBD2
CDR3: CASSQAVAGAPYEQYF
DNA: TGCGCCAGCAGCCAAGCGGTAGCGGGAGCACCCTACGAGCAGTACTTC

J: TRBJ2-1
V: TRBV7-6
size: many
D: NA
CDR3: CASSPGRGPTNEQFF
DNA: TGTGCCAGCAGCCCTGGTCGGGGACCAACCAATGAGCAGTTCTTC

J: TRBJ2-1
V: TRBV4-2
size: many
D: TRBD2
CDR3: CASSQDPASGLYNEQFF
DNA: TGTGCCAGCAGCCAAGATCCAGCTAGCGGCCTGTACAATGAGCAGTTCTTC

J: TRBJ2-3
V: TRBV20-1
size: many
D: TRBD2
CDR3: CSAPYASGNSDTQYF
DNA: TGCAGTGCCCCCTACGCTAGCGGGAACTCAGATACGCAGTATTTT

J: TRBJ2-2
V: TRBV27
size: many
D: NA
CDR3: CASSFRQAPNTGELFF
DNA: TGTGCCAGCAGTTTTCGACAGGCCCCCAACACCGGGGAGCTGTTTTTT

J: TRBJ1-2
V: TRBV7-8
size: many
D: NA
CDR3: CASSPDHRNYGYTF
DNA: TGTGCCAGCAGCCCTGACCATAGGAACTATGGCTACACCTTC

J: TRBJ2-3
V: TRBV7-2
size: many
D: TRBD2
CDR3: CASSLGLAGAQDTQYF
DNA: TGTGCCAGCAGCTTAGGACTAGCGGGAGCCCAAGATACGCAGTATTTT

J: TRBJ2-6
V: TRBV24-1
size: many
D: NA
CDR3: CATSDLTETGANVLTF
DNA: TGTGCCACCAGTGACCTGACGGAAACCGGGGCCAACGTCCTGACTTTC

J: TRBJ2-7
V: TRBV18
size: many
D: TRBD2
CDR3: CASSQTGTSGSYEQYF
DNA: TGTGCCAGCTCACAGACCGGGACTAGCGGCTCCTACGAGCAGTACTTC

J: TRBJ2-1
V: TRBV18
size: many
D: TRBD1
CDR3: CASSQKAGQGSHEQFF
DNA: TGTGCCAGCTCACAAAAAGCGGGACAGGGGTCTCATGAGCAGTTCTTC

J: TRBJ1-5
V: TRBV28
size: NA
D: NA
CDR3: CASSLGGGVRPQHF
DNA: TGTGCCAGCAGTTTGGGAGGGGGAGTCAGGCCCCAGCATTTT

J: TRBJ2-1
V: TRBV4-1
size: many
D: TRBD2
CDR3: CASRPGLAGSNEQFF
DNA: TGCGCCAGCAGGCCCGGACTAGCGGGTAGCAATGAGCAGTTCTTC

J: TRBJ2-7
V: TRBV20-1
size: many
D: TRBD2
CDR3: CSAKGLAGVEQYF
DNA: TGCAGTGCTAAGGGACTAGCGGGAGTCGAGCAGTACTTC

J: TRBJ2-3
V: TRBV7-9
size: many
D: NA
CDR3: CASGLGGTDTQYF
DNA: TGTGCCAGCGGACTTGGAGGCACAGATACGCAGTATTTT

J: TRBJ2-2
V: TRBV20-1
size: many
D: TRBD2
CDR3: CSARVAGRAAGELFF
DNA: TGCAGTGCTAGAGTTGCCGGGAGGGCCGCCGGGGAGCTGTTTTTT

J: TRBJ1-2
V: TRBV7-6
size: many
D: NA
CDR3: CASSSALGSGSYGYTF
DNA: TGTGCCAGCAGCTCAGCCCTCGGATCGGGAAGCTATGGCTACACCTTC

J: TRBJ2-2
V: TRBV7-2
size: many
D: NA
CDR3: CASSFVGGMNTGELFF
DNA: TGTGCCAGCAGCTTCGTGGGCGGGATGAACACCGGGGAGCTGTTTTTT

J: TRBJ2-5
V: TRBV24-1
size: many
D: TRBD2
CDR3: CATTQTGTRRNPYQETQYF
DNA: TGTGCCACCACCCAAACCGGGACTAGGCGAAATCCGTACCAAGAGACCCAGTACTTC

J: TRBJ1-5
V: TRBV4-1
size: NA
D: TRBD1
CDR3: CASSRTQGAVGQPQHF
DNA: TGCGCCAGCAGCCGCACTCAGGGGGCTGTTGGGCAGCCCCAGCATTTT

J: TRBJ1-2
V: TRBV5-1
size: many
D: NA
CDR3: CASSEGTSNYGYTF
DNA: TGCGCCAGCAGCGAGGGCACCTCTAACTATGGCTACACCTTC

J: TRBJ1-2
V: TRBV19
size: NA
D: NA
CDR3: CASSSGLSGYTF
DNA: TGTGCCAGTAGTTCGGGGCTGTCGGGCTACACCTTC

J: TRBJ1-1
V: TRBV6-5
size: many
D: TRBD1
CDR3: CASSYPGGGTEAFF
DNA: TGTGCCAGCAGTTACCCAGGGGGTGGCACTGAAGCTTTCTTT

J: TRBJ1-1
V: TRBV29-1
size: many
D: TRBD1
CDR3: CSVAVSGGSGQAFF
DNA: TGCAGCGTTGCGGTTTCAGGGGGCTCGGGTCAAGCTTTCTTT

J: TRBJ2-5
V: TRBV24-1
size: few
D: NA
CDR3: CATSDYPLSETQYF
DNA: TGTGCCACCAGTGATTATCCCTTGTCGGAGACCCAGTACTTC

J: TRBJ2-5
V: TRBV25-1
size: once
D: TRBD2
CDR3: CAQRVAGPAGETQYF
DNA: TGTGCCCAGCGGGTAGCGGGCCCGGCGGGAGAGACCCAGTACTTC

J: TRBJ1-1
V: TRBV7-3
size: many
D: TRBD1
CDR3: CASSLQGASTEAFF
DNA: TGTGCCAGCAGCTTACAGGGGGCTTCCACTGAAGCTTTCTTT

J: TRBJ1-1
V: TRBV7-2
size: many
D: TRBD1
CDR3: CASSLLGRGGTEAFF
DNA: TGTGCCAGCAGCTTACTTGGCAGGGGGGGCACTGAAGCTTTCTTT

J: TRBJ1-5
V: TRBV7-2
size: few
D: TRBD1
CDR3: CASTETGGGPPQHF
DNA: TGTGCCAGCACCGAAACAGGGGGTGGACCCCCCCAGCATTTT

J: TRBJ2-1
V: TRBV10-3
size: many
D: TRBD2
CDR3: CAISEGSGSSYNEQFF
DNA: TGTGCCATCAGTGAGGGTAGCGGGAGCTCCTACAATGAGCAGTTCTTC

J: TRBJ2-7
V: TRBV20-1
size: many
D: TRBD2
CDR3: CSARPLALGPYEQYF
DNA: TGCAGTGCTAGACCACTAGCGCTGGGCCCCTACGAGCAGTACTTC

J: TRBJ2-7
V: TRBV19
size: NA
D: TRBD2
CDR3: CASMRMAGAYEQYF
DNA: TGTGCCAGTATGAGGATGGCGGGAGCCTACGAGCAGTACTTC

J: TRBJ2-2
V: TRBV20-1
size: many
D: TRBD2
CDR3: CSARGSGSKYTGELFF
DNA: TGCAGTGCTAGAGGAAGCGGGAGCAAGTACACCGGGGAGCTGTTTTTT

J: TRBJ2-1
V: TRBV29-1
size: many
D: NA
CDR3: CSVELGRGDEQFF
DNA: TGCAGCGTTGAGCTCGGCCGCGGGGATGAGCAGTTCTTC

J: TRBJ2-5
V: TRBV5-1
size: few
D: TRBD2
CDR3: CASSFGLADEDTQYF
DNA: TGCGCCAGCAGCTTCGGACTAGCGGACGAAGATACCCAGTACTTC

J: TRBJ1-1
V: TRBV6-6
size: many
D: NA
CDR3: CASSYGPNTEAFF
DNA: TGTGCCAGCAGTTACGGGCCGAACACTGAAGCTTTCTTT